One sample yielded the 14 T cell receptor beta chains listed below, sequenced in a study of a mutant IDH1 vaccine in newly diagnosed glioma. Time point reported: baseline, week 1 (first vaccination visit). Treatment in this sample: pre-vaccination baseline after standard-of-care therapy. The assay was immunoSEQ multiplex PCR, and TCRdb's table has in-frame clones only and misses some. The repertoire includes 90,000 to 100,000 clones, approximately 90% of them detected once, and less than 0.65% sits in the top ten. Sequencing was performed on PBMCs, taken from a glioma patient treated with radiotherapy, temozolomide or both. Every receptor here comes from a woman aged 45-59 years with glioma.

The chain carries TRBV27 and TRBJ1-5; a weak D match, TRBD1 (6 bases). CDR1 MNHEY and CDR2 SMNVEV come from the germline V gene (reference sequence). The CDR3 is made up of 15 amino acids. The V gene lost 5 bases and the J gene lost 5 bases, with 16 bases spanning the gap. CDR3 sequence (DNA): TGTGCCAGCAGTCCCTTGGACAGTTTCGATCAGCCCCAGCATTTT. Amino acids: CASSPLDSFDQPQHF.

The chain uses TRBV4-1 and TRBJ1-1; 9 positions match TRBD1. J was trimmed by 4 bases and V by 5 bases; bases with no gene match: 5. There are 14 residues in the CDR3. Germline values: CDR1 MGHRA, CDR2 YSYEKL. The CDR3 is CASSDTGGLTEAFF. The CDR3 region has the DNA TGCGCCAGCAGCGATACAGGGGGCCTCACTGAAGCTTTCTTT.

The V gene is TRBV7-6, the J gene TRBJ2-1; TRBD2 matches at 7 bases. The J segment lost 0 bases and the V segment lost 1 base, leaving 12 bases of the junction unmatched. CDR1 and CDR2 from the germline V gene are SGHVS and FNYEAQ. This CDR3 contains 19 residues. CDR3 bases: TGTGCCAGCAGCTTAGTTTCGCTAGCGGACATCAGCTCCTACAATGAGCAGTTCTTC. This sequence encodes CASSLVSLADISSYNEQFF.

This rearrangement joins TRBV7-8 to TRBJ2-1; D unresolved. The germline V gene encodes CDR1 SGHVS and CDR2 FQNEAQ. With 5 bases removed from V and 2 bases from J, the gap between germline ends came to 19 bases. CDR3 length: 17 amino acids. The CDR3 reads CASSPAVGMTPYNEQFF. The CDR3 DNA is TGTGCCAGCAGCCCCGCCGTAGGGATGACGCCCTACAATGAGCAGTTCTTC.

This chain uses TRBV28 with TRBJ2-2; D is uncertain. V was shortened by 5 bases and J by 6 bases, with 19 bases between the two germline ends. The CDR3 is 16 residues long. Germline CDR1 reads MDHEN; CDR2 reads SYDVKM. CDR3 in DNA: TGTGCCAGCAGTCCTGAGGTCCCTCTTTGGGCCGGGGAGCTGTTTTTT. Translating it yields CASSPEVPLWAGELFF.

This chain uses TRBV7-9 with TRBJ2-5; either TRBD1 or TRBD2 may supply D (6 bases each). The V end lost 5 bases, the J end lost 1 base, and 20 bases lay between the germline ends. The V gene's germline CDR1 is SEHNR and CDR2 FQNEAQ (reference sequence). This CDR3 region has 17 residues. As DNA, the CDR3 is TGTGCCAGCAGCCAGAGGGGGAGAACGGGGGTCCAAGAGACCCAGTACTTC. Translated, it gives CASSQRGRTGVQETQYF.

This chain links TRBV29-1 with TRBJ2-3; D may be TRBD1 (5 bases). Germline CDR1 reads SQVTM; CDR2 reads ANQGSEA. V was trimmed by 6 bases and J by 4 bases, leaving 14 bases between them. CDR3 length equals 13 residues. The CDR3 reads CSVGRTPADTQYF. The CDR3 DNA reads TGCAGCGTGGGAAGGACACCTGCAGATACGCAGTATTTT.

The V and J genes are TRBV9 and TRBJ2-3; the match to TRBD2 covers 9 bases. The V segment lost 1 base and the J segment 4 bases; nucleotides outside the gene matches: 7. From germline, CDR1 is SGDLS and CDR2 YYNGEE. There are 16 residues in the CDR3. The CDR3 loop reads CASSVSSREGADTQYF. CDR3 sequence (DNA): TGTGCCAGCAGCGTATCCTCGCGGGAGGGCGCAGATACGCAGTATTTT. Full variable domain (missing parts from reference TRBV9 and TRBJ2-3): DSGVTQTPKHLITATGQRVTLRCSPRSGDLSVYWYQQSLDQGLQFLIQYYNGEERAKGNILERFSAQQFPDLHSELNLSSLELGDSALYFCASSVSSREGADTQYFGPGTRLTVL.

This chain connects TRBV25-1 to TRBJ1-4; D unclear. V was pared by 5 bases and J by 7 bases, with 17 bases between. Germline lookup yields CDR1 MGHDK and CDR2 SYGVNS. CDR3 size: 15 residues. CDR3 in amino acids: CASSPLRRSCEKLFF. In DNA form, the CDR3 reads TGTGCCAGCAGTCCCCTCAGGCGCAGTTGTGAAAAACTGTTTTTT.

The chain couples TRBV5-6 to TRBJ2-2, with no clear D. This CDR3 spans 14 amino acids. V lost 1 base, J lost 3 bases, and 7 bases lay in between. CDR1 is SGHDT and CDR2 is YYEEEE in the germline V gene. The chain's CDR3 is CASSLRQHTGELFF. As DNA, the CDR3 is TGTGCCAGCAGCTTGCGGCAGCACACCGGGGAGCTGTTTTTT.

The chain joins TRBV9 to TRBJ1-2; D is perhaps TRBD1 (6 bases). The germline V and J ends were trimmed by 3 bases and 1 base, with 10 bases remaining between them. Germline V gene lookup returns CDR1 SGDLS and CDR2 YYNGEE. CDR3 length: 14 amino acids. The CDR3 protein is CASSAGTLNYGYTF. For the CDR3, the DNA is TGTGCCAGCAGCGCCGGGACACTTAACTATGGCTACACCTTC.

V gene TRBV28 combines with J gene TRBJ2-2; tentative D call: TRBD1 (6 bases). The CDR3 is 15 residues long. CDR1 and CDR2 (germline): MDHEN, SYDVKM. Trimming left V 3 bases short and J 6 bases short, with 14 bases between. The CDR3 sequence: CASSFWAGAAGELFF. The DNA for the CDR3 is TGTGCCAGCAGTTTTTGGGCAGGGGCCGCCGGGGAGCTGTTTTTT.

The chain employs TRBV14 and TRBJ2-3; D remains ambiguous. The CDR3 sequence is 15 residues long. Trimming shortened V by 4 bases and J by 2 bases, and 13 bases separated the two germline ends. Germline loops: CDR1 SGHDN, CDR2 FVKESK. The CDR3: CASSPRTANTDTQYF. CDR3 bases: TGTGCCAGCAGCCCCCGGACGGCTAACACAGATACGCAGTATTTT.

V gene TRBV7-2 combines with J gene TRBJ2-7; TRBD2 matches at 11 bases. The CDR3 contains 17 residues. The germline CDR1 and CDR2 sequences are SGHTA and FQGNSA. V gave up 1 base and J gave up 7 bases; unmatched junction bases: 12. The DNA for the CDR3 is TGTGCCAGCAGCTTAGGTCTAGCGGGAGGTTCTCTGAGGGAGCAGTACTTC. Amino acid sequence: CASSLGLAGGSLREQYF. Supplemented by reference TRBV7-2 and TRBJ2-7, the full variable domain reads GAGVSQSPSNKVTEKGKDVELRCDPISGHTALYWYRQSLGQGLEFLIYFQGNSAPDKSGLPSDRFSAERTGGSVSTLTIQRTQQEDSAVYLCASSLGLAGGSLREQYFGPGTRLTVT.